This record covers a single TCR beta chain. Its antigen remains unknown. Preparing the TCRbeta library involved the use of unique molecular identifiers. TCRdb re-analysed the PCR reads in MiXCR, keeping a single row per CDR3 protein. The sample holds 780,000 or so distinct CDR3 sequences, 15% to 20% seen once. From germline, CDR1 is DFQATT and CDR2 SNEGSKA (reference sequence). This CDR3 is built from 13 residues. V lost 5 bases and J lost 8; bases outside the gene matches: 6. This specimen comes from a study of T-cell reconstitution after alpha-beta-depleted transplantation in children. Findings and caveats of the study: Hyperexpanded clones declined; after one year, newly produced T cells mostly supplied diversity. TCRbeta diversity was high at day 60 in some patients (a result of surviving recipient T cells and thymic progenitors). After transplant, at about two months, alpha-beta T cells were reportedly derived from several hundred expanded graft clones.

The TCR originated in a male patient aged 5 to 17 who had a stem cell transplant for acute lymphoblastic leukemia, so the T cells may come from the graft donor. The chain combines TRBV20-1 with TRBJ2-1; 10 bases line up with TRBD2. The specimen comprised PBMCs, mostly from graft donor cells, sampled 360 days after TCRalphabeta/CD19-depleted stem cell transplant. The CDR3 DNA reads TGCAGTGCTCGAAAGCGGGAGGGCTATGAGCAGTTCTTC. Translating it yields CSARKREGYEQFF.